The 5 T cell receptor beta chains below come from one sample, sequenced in a study of T cells after posttransplantation cyclophosphamide. A marrow graft followed busulfan-fludarabine conditioning, with cyclophosphamide on days +3 and +4. Clones were sequenced by immunoSEQ multiplex PCR, and TCRdb holds only the in-frame ones, with some missing. This sample comprises 4,500 to 6,500 clones, none seen once only. The material sequenced was PBMCs, taken after allogeneic stem cell transplant with posttransplant cyclophosphamide. The receptor set was obtained from a female patient in her 30s who received an allogeneic stem cell transplant from an unrelated donor, was CMV-positive, and had acute and chronic GVHD. Some T cells may be transferred from the graft donor.

At least ten counts were recorded for this clone. The junction shows a germline mismatch at one end, possibly a read error. The chain links TRBV30 to TRBJ1-3; D is possibly TRBD1 (6 bases). In germline, CDR1 is GTSNPN, CDR2 SVGIG (reference sequence). The CDR3 has 14 residues. The CDR3: CAGSPGTPGNTIYF. Written as DNA, the CDR3 is TGTGCCGGGAGTCCCGGGACACCTGGAAACACCATATATTTT.

This clone was counted ten times or more. The genes are TRBV9 and TRBJ2-2; tentatively, D is TRBD1 (6 bases). This CDR3 is built from 15 residues. Germline loops: CDR1 SGDLS, CDR2 YYNGEE. The V gene lost 0 bases and the J gene lost 7 bases, with 13 bases spanning the gap. In nucleotides, the CDR3 is TGTGCCAGCAGCGTAGAGGGACCAGGGGACGGGGAGCTGTTTTTT. It encodes CASSVEGPGDGELFF.

This clone was picked up many times. This sequence joins TRBV4-1 and TRBJ2-6, with a tentative D call TRBD1 (5 bases). V was trimmed by 4 bases and J by 0 bases, leaving 7 bases between them. The CDR3 contains 15 residues. Germline values: CDR1 MGHRA, CDR2 YSYEKL. For the CDR3, the DNA is TGCGCCAGCAGCCCCCAGGGCTCTGGGGCCAACGTCCTGACTTTC. It translates to CASSPQGSGANVLTF.

Many counts were recorded for this clone. The V gene is TRBV25-1, the J gene TRBJ2-5, with 7 bases that match TRBD1. The CDR3 is made up of 14 amino acids. In germline, CDR1 is MGHDK, CDR2 SYGVNS. Losses at the gene ends were 6 bases for V and 5 bases for J; bases not matched to a gene: 9. CDR3 amino acids: CASSLNRGEETQYF. The CDR3 DNA reads as TGTGCCAGCAGCCTAAACAGGGGAGAGGAGACCCAGTACTTC.

Many counts were recorded for this clone. The chain's CDR3 is CAISESGGGTQYF. The CDR3 coding sequence is TGTGCCATCAGTGAGTCGGGGGGTGGTACGCAGTATTTT. J is TRBJ2-3 and V is TRBV10-3; TRBD2 is a possible D gene (6 bases). The CDR3 extends over 13 amino acids. The germline V and J ends were trimmed by 0 bases and 8 bases, with 9 bases remaining between them. In germline, CDR1 is ENHRY, CDR2 SYGVKD.